The T cell receptor beta chain under discussion was sequenced for a study of blood T cell repertoires in COVID-19. Across the whole study: Researchers got acute and convalescent COVID-19 samples from the United States, Italy and Spain. PBMCs, B-cell-depleted T cells, or T cells were the source of the cDNA or gDNA that made up the material.

As handled by the study authors: Reference gene primer amplification yielded estimated nucleated cell counts. Data came from immunoSEQ multiplex PCR; TCRdb stores just in-frame clones and leaves some out. Clone size and V and J calls were adopted from that table, with D and trimming inferred from the DNA. The sample contains around 140,000 clones, roughly 89% of which appear only once. Input material: peripheral blood. This sequence was found in a man between 45 and 60 years old with active or convalescent COVID-19.

CDR3 protein: CASRASGTGELFF. DNA for the CDR3: TGTGCCAGCAGGGCTTCAGGGACCGGGGAGCTGTTTTTT. This chain connects TRBV6-5 to TRBJ2-2; the D gene is possibly TRBD1 (5 bases). Germline V gene sequence: CDR1 MNHEY, CDR2 SVGAGI. This CDR3 has 13 residues. V was pared by 6 bases and J by 5 bases, with 10 bases between.